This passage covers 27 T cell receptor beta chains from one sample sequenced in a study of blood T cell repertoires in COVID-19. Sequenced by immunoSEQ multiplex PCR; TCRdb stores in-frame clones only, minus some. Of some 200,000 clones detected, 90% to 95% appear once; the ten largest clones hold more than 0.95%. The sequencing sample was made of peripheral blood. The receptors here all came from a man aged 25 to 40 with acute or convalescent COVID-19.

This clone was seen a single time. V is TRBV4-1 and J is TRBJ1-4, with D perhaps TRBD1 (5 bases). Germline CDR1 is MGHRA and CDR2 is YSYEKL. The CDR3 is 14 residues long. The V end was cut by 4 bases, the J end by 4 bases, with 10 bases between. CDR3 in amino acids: CASSLGGVNEKLFF. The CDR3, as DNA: TGCGCCAGCAGCCTTGGGGGGGTTAATGAAAAACTGTTTTTT.

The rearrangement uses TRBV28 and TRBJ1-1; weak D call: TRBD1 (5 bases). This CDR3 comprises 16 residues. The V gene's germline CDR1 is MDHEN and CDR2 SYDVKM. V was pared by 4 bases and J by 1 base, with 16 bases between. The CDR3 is CASSYKLGVGNTEAFF. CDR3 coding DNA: TGTGCCAGCAGTTATAAGCTAGGGGTAGGGAACACTGAAGCTTTCTTT.

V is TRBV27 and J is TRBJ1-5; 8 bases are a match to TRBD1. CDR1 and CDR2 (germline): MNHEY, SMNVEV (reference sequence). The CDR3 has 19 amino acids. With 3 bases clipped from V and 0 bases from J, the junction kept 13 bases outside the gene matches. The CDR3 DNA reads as TGTGCCAGCAGTTTCCTATCGCCTACAGGGGGACTTAGCAATCAGCCCCAGCATTTT. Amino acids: CASSFLSPTGGLSNQPQHF.

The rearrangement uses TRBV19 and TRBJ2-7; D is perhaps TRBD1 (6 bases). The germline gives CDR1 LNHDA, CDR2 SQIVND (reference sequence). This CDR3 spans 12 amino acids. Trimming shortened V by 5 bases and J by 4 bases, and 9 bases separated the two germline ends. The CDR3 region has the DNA TGTGCCAGTAGTCCAGGGGCGTACGAGCAGTACTTC. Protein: CASSPGAYEQYF.

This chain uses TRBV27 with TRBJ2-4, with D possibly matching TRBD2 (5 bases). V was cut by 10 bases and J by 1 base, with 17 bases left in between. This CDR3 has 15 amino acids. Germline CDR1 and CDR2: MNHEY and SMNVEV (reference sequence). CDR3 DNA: TGTGCCAACTCAAACCCGGAGGCGGCCAAAAACATTCAGTACTTC. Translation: CANSNPEAAKNIQYF.

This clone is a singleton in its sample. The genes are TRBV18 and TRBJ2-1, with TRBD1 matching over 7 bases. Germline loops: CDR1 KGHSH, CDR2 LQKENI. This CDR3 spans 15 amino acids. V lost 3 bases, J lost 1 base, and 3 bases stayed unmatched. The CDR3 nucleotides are TGTGCCAGCTCACCGAACAGGGGATCCTACAATGAGCAGTTCTTC. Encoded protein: CASSPNRGSYNEQFF.

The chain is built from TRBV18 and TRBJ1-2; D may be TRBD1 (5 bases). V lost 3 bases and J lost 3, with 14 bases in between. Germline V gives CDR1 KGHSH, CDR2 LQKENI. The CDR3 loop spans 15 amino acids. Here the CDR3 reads CASSPQGWEDYGYTF. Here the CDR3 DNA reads TGTGCCAGCTCACCCCAGGGTTGGGAGGACTATGGCTACACCTTC.

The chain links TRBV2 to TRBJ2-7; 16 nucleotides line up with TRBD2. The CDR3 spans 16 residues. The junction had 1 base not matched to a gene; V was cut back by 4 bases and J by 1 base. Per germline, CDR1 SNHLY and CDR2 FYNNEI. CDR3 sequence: CASSGGLAGGSYEQYF. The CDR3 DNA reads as TGTGCCAGCAGTGGGGGACTAGCGGGAGGGTCCTACGAGCAGTACTTC.

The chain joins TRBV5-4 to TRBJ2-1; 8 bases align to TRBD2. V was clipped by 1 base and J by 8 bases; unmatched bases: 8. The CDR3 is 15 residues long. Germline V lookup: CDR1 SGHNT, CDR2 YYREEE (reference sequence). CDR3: CASSLKLAGRDEQFF. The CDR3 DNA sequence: TGTGCCAGCAGCTTGAAGCTAGCGGGTAGAGATGAGCAGTTCTTC.

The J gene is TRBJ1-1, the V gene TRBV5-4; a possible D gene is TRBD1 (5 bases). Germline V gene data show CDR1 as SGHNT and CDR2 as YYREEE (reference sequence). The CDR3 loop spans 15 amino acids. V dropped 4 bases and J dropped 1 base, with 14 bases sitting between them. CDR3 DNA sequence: TGTGCCAGCAGCGGAACAGGTTTCTCGAACACTGAAGCTTTCTTT. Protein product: CASSGTGFSNTEAFF.

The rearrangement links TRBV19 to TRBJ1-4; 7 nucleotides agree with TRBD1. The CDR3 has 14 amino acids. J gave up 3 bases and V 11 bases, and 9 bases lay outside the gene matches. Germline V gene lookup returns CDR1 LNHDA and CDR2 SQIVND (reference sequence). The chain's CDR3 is CAAKGASANEKLFF. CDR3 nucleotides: TGTGCCGCAAAGGGGGCGAGTGCTAATGAAAAACTGTTTTTT. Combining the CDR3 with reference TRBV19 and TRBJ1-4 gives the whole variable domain DGGITQSPKYLFRKEGQNVTLSCEQNLNHDAMYWYRQDPGQGLRLIYYSQIVNDFQKGDIAEGYSVSREKKESFPLTVTSAQKNPTAFYLCAAKGASANEKLFFGSGTQLSVL.

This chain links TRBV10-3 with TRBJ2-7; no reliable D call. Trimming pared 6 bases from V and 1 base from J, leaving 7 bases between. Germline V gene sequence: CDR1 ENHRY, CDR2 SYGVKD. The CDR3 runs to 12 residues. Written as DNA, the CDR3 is TGTGCCATCAGGGGCAGATCCTACGAGCAGTACTTC. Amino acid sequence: CAIRGRSYEQYF.

Written as DNA, the CDR3 is TGTGCCAGCAGTTACTCCGGGACAGGCTCAGCTGAAGCTTTCTTT. The encoded protein is CASSYSGTGSAEAFF. The chain links TRBV6-5 to TRBJ1-1; TRBD1 matches at 8 bases. There are 15 residues in the CDR3. Germline V gene data show CDR1 as MNHEY and CDR2 as SVGAGI. The V segment lost 0 bases and the J segment 6 bases; nucleotides outside the gene matches: 6.

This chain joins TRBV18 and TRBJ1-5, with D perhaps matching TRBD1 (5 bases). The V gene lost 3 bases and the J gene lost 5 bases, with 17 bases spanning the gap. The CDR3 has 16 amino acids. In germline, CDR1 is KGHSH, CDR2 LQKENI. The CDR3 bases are TGTGCCAGCTCACCCGACCGCCAGGGTACTTATCAGCCCCAGCATTTT. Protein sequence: CASSPDRQGTYQPQHF.

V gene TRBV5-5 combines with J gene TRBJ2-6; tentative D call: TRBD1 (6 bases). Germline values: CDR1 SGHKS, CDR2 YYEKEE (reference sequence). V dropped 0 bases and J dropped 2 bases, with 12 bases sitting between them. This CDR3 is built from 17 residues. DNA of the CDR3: TGTGCCAGCAGCTTGGAAGTTAGGGACACTGGGGCCAACGTCCTGACTTTC. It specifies CASSLEVRDTGANVLTF.

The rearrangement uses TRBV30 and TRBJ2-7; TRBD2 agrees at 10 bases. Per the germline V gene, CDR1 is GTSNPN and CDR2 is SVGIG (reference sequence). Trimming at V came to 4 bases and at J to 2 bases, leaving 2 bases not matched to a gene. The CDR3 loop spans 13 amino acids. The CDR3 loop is CAWKLAGPYEQYF. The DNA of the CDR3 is TGTGCCTGGAAACTAGCGGGACCCTACGAGCAGTACTTC. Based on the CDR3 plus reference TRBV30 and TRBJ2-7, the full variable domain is SQTIHQWPATLVQPVGSPLSLECTVEGTSNPNLYWYRQAAGRGLQLLFYSVGIGQISSEVPQNLSASRPQDRQFILSSKKLLLSDSGFYLCAWKLAGPYEQYFGPGTRLTVT.

CDR3 nucleotide sequence: TGTGCCGGACAACAGAGTGAAGCTTTCTTT. This gives the protein CAGQQSEAFF. The chain links TRBV30 to TRBJ1-1; D is possibly TRBD1 (5 bases). V was cut by 8 bases and J by 7 bases, with 11 bases left in between. The CDR3 extends over 10 amino acids. CDR1 is GTSNPN, CDR2 SVGIG, per germline (reference sequence).

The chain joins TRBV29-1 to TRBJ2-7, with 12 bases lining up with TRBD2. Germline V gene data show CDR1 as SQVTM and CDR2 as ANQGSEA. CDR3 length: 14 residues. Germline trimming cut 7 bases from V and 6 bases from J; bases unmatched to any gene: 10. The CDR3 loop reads CSANLAGGPGEQYF. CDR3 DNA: TGCAGCGCTAACCTAGCGGGGGGGCCGGGCGAGCAGTACTTC.

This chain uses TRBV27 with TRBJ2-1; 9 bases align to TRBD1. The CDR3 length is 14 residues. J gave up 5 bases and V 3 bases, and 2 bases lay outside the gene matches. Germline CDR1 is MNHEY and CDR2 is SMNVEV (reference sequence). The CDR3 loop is CASSFRDRDNEQFF. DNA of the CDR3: TGTGCCAGCAGTTTTCGGGACAGGGACAATGAGCAGTTCTTC.

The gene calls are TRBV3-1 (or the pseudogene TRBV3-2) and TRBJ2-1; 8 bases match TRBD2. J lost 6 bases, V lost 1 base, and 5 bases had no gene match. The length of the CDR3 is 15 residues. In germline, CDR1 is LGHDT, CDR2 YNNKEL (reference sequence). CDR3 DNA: TGTGCCAGCAGCCAAGGGATCGGGGGGGCCAATGAGCAGTTCTTC. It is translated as CASSQGIGGANEQFF.

This CDR3 is CASSHKKGSTSGEQFF. The CDR3 DNA sequence: TGCGCCAGCAGCCATAAAAAAGGATCGACTAGCGGCGAGCAGTTCTTC. V usage is TRBV4-1 and J usage is TRBJ2-1, with 9 positions matching TRBD2. The CDR3 extends over 16 amino acids. In germline, CDR1 is MGHRA, CDR2 YSYEKL. V trimming: 3 bases; J trimming: 10 bases; junction bases outside the gene matches: 13.

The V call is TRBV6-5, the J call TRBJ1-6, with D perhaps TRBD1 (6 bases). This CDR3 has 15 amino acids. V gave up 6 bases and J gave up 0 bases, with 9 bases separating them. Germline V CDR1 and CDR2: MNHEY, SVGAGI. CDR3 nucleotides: TGTGCCAGCAGACAGGGCAGCTCCTATAATTCACCCCTCCACTTT. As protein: CASRQGSSYNSPLHF.

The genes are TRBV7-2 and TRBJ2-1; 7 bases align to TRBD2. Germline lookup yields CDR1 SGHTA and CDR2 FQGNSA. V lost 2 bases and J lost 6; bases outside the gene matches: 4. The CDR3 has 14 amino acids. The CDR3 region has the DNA TGTGCCAGCAGCTTAATGTGGACTAGCAATGAGCAGTTCTTC. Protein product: CASSLMWTSNEQFF. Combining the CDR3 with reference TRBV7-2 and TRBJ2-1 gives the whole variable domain GAGVSQSPSNKVTEKGKDVELRCDPISGHTALYWYRQSLGQGLEFLIYFQGNSAPDKSGLPSDRFSAERTGGSVSTLTIQRTQQEDSAVYLCASSLMWTSNEQFFGPGTRLTVL.

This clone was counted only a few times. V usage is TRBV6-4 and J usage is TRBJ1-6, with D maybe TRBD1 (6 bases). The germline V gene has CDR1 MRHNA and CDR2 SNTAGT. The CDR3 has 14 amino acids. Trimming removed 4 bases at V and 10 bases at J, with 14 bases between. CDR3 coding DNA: TGTGCCAGCAGTGCCCGGGACACTGGGTCACCCCTCCACTTT. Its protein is CASSARDTGSPLHF.

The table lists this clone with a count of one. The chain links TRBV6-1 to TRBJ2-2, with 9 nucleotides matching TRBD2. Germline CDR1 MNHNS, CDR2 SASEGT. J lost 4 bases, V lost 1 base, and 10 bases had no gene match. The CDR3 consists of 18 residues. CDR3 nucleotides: TGTGCCAGCAGTGAAGGGGGCGGGAGGGCTCTTGGCACCGGGGAGCTGTTTTTT. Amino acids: CASSEGGGRALGTGELFF.

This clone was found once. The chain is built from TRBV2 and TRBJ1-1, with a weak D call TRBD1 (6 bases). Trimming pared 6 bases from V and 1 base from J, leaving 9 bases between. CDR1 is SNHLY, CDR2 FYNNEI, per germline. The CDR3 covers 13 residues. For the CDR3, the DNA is TGTGCCAGCAGGGACAGATGGAACACTGAAGCTTTCTTT. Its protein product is CASRDRWNTEAFF.

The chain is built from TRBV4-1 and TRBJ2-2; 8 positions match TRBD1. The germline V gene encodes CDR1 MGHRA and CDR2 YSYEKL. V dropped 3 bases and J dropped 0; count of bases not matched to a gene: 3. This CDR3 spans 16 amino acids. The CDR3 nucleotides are TGCGCCAGCAGCCATCCAGGGGGCCCGAACACCGGGGAGCTGTTTTTT. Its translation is CASSHPGGPNTGELFF.